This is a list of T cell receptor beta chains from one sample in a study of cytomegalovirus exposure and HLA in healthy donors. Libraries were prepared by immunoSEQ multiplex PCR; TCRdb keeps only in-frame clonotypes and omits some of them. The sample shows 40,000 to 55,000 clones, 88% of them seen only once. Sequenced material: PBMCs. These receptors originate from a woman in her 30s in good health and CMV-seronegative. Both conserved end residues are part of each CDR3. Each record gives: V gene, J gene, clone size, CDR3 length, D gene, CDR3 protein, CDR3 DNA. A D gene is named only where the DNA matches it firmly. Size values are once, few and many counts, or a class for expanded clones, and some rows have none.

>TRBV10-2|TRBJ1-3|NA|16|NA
CASSELGTHSGNTIYF
TGCGCCAGCAGTGAGTTGGGGACACACTCTGGAAACACCATATATTTT
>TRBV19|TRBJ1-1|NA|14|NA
CASSLGGQGPEAFF
TGTGCCAGTAGTCTAGGGGGGCAGGGCCCTGAAGCTTTCTTT
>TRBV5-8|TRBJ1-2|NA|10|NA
CASSLNGYTF
TGTGCCAGCAGCTTGAACGGGTACACCTTC
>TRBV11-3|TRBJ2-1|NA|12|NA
CASSLSYGEQFF
TGCGCCAGCAGCTTATCCTATGGTGAGCAGTTCTTC
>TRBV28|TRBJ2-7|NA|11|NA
CASSLAYEQYF
TGTGCCAGCAGTTTGGCATACGAGCAGTACTTC
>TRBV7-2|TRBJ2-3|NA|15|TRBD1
CASRSDRGGTDTQYF
TGTGCCAGCAGGTCAGACAGGGGGGGCACAGATACGCAGTATTTT
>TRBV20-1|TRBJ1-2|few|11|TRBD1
CSARDPNRGTF
TGCAGTGCTAGAGATCCCAACAGGGGGACCTTC
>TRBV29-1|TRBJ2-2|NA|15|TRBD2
CSVESGGSNTGELFF
TGCAGCGTTGAGAGCGGCGGGAGTAACACCGGGGAGCTGTTTTTT
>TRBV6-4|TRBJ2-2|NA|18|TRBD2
CASRPGTSGSANTGELFF
TGTGCCAGCCGTCCCGGGACTAGCGGGAGTGCTAACACCGGGGAGCTGTTTTTT
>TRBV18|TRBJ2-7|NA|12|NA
CASSRTGNEQYF
TGTGCCAGCTCAAGAACAGGGAACGAGCAGTACTTC
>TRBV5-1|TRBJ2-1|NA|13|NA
CASSLDFLNEQFF
TGCGCCAGCAGCTTGGACTTCCTAAATGAGCAGTTCTTC
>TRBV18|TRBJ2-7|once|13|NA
CASSPSPSDEQYF
TGTGCCAGCTCACCTTCTCCCAGCGACGAGCAGTACTTC